One and the same sample provided the 10 T cell receptor beta chains below, sequenced in a study of OX40 agonist ivuxolimab in advanced cancers. This table comes from immunoSEQ multiplex PCR, and its TCRdb copy is limited to in-frame clones, with some not included. The sample has 130,000 or so clones, roughly 91% seen once; the top ten hold roughly 1%. Material: CD4+ or CD8+ T cells sorted from blood, obtained in a trial of the OX40 agonist ivuxolimab. Receptors were obtained from an adult with an advanced solid tumor such as melanoma, head and neck, liver or kidney cancer.

This clone was recorded only once. The J gene is TRBJ2-1, the V gene TRBV7-8; 8 positions agree with TRBD1. The CDR3 contains 16 residues. The germline gives CDR1 SGHVS, CDR2 FQNEAQ. V was pared by 4 bases and J by 9 bases, with 14 bases of the junction left unmatched. Here the CDR3 DNA reads TGTGCCAGCAGCTCCTGGCCTCAGGGGGCGCGCGGTGAGCAGTTCTTC. It yields the protein CASSSWPQGARGEQFF.

J is TRBJ2-3 and V is TRBV5-1, with 9 bases lining up with TRBD1. The CDR3 is 15 residues long. J lost 5 bases, V lost 2 bases, and 6 bases had no gene match. The germline V gene has CDR1 SGHRS and CDR2 YFSETQ. Written as DNA, the CDR3 is TGCGCCAGCAGCTTCCGGACAGGGGCGGTAGATACGCAGTATTTT. Its protein is CASSFRTGAVDTQYF.

This chain links TRBV2 with TRBJ2-7; 10 nucleotides match TRBD1. The ends lost 6 bases at V and 1 base at J; junction bases unmatched: 3. From germline, CDR1 is SNHLY and CDR2 FYNNEI. This CDR3 spans 14 amino acids. This chain's CDR3 is CASRGTGVSYEQYF. For the CDR3, the DNA is TGTGCCAGCAGGGGGACAGGGGTTTCCTACGAGCAGTACTTC.

V and J are TRBV19 and TRBJ1-2, with 7 positions matching TRBD1. The length of the CDR3 is 15 residues. Germline V lookup: CDR1 LNHDA, CDR2 SQIVND (reference sequence). V dropped 3 bases and J dropped 4; count of bases not matched to a gene: 8. Here the CDR3 DNA reads TGTGCCAGTAGTATCCTCCGGACAGGACTCTATGGCTACACCTTC. Translation gives CASSILRTGLYGYTF.

The CDR3 here is CASSFGLQGQETQYF. For the CDR3, the DNA is TGTGCCAGCAGTTTTGGCTTACAGGGCCAAGAGACCCAGTACTTC. This chain connects TRBV7-2 to TRBJ2-5; D may be TRBD1 (6 bases). V was trimmed by 6 bases and J by 1 base, leaving 15 bases between them. The CDR3 has 15 amino acids. Per germline, CDR1 SGHTA and CDR2 FQGNSA.

This chain links TRBV19 with TRBJ1-4, with D unclear. This CDR3 region has 16 residues. Trimming removed 6 bases at V and 3 bases at J, with 17 bases between. CDR1 is LNHDA, CDR2 SQIVND, per germline (reference sequence). The CDR3 is CASRVEQSGSNEKLFF. CDR3 in DNA: TGTGCCAGTAGGGTCGAGCAGTCGGGTTCTAATGAAAAACTGTTTTTT.

The rearrangement links TRBV6-4 to TRBJ1-2, with 7 bases identical to TRBD1. Trimming at V came to 2 bases and at J to 4 bases, leaving 10 bases not matched to a gene. CDR1 is MRHNA, CDR2 SNTAGT, per germline. The CDR3 contains 16 residues. The CDR3 spells CASSDSPGTAAYGYTF. For the CDR3, the DNA is TGTGCCAGCAGTGACAGCCCCGGGACAGCAGCCTATGGCTACACCTTC.

The rearrangement joins TRBV19 to TRBJ1-5; the D gene is possibly TRBD1 (5 bases). CDR3 size: 15 residues. Trimming left V 4 bases short and J 2 bases short, with 12 bases between. Germline-derived CDR1 and CDR2 are LNHDA and SQIVND (reference sequence). The CDR3 DNA sequence: TGTGCCAGTAGTACGATCAGGGTCGGCAATCAGCCCCAGCATTTT. It translates to CASSTIRVGNQPQHF. Full variable domain (rest looked up from reference TRBV19 and TRBJ1-5): DGGITQSPKYLFRKEGQNVTLSCEQNLNHDAMYWYRQDPGQGLRLIYYSQIVNDFQKGDIAEGYSVSREKKESFPLTVTSAQKNPTAFYLCASSTIRVGNQPQHFGDGTRLSIL.

V usage is TRBV9 and J usage is TRBJ2-2; D might be TRBD1 (6 bases). The V gene lost 0 bases and the J gene lost 0 bases, with 12 bases spanning the gap. The CDR3 length is 17 residues. Germline V gives CDR1 SGDLS, CDR2 YYNGEE. CDR3 DNA sequence: TGTGCCAGCAGCGTAGCGGCAGGGGCCACGAACACCGGGGAGCTGTTTTTT. Its translation: CASSVAAGATNTGELFF.

The gene calls are TRBV5-8 and TRBJ1-1, with 9 bases that match TRBD1. CDR1 and CDR2 from the germline V gene are SGHTS and YDEGEE. The V gene end was trimmed by 2 bases and the J gene end by 5 bases; junction bases not matched to a gene: 13. The CDR3 is made up of 17 amino acids. The CDR3 loop reads CASSLNLGQGAGTEAFF. The CDR3 DNA sequence: TGTGCCAGCAGCTTAAATTTGGGACAGGGTGCTGGAACTGAAGCTTTCTTT. Combining the CDR3 with reference TRBV5-8 and TRBJ1-1 gives the whole variable domain EAGVTQSPTHLIKTRGQQATLRCSPISGHTSVYWYQQALGLGLQFLLWYDEGEERNRGNFPPRFSGRQFPNYSSELNVNALELEDSALYLCASSLNLGQGAGTEAFFGQGTRLTVV.